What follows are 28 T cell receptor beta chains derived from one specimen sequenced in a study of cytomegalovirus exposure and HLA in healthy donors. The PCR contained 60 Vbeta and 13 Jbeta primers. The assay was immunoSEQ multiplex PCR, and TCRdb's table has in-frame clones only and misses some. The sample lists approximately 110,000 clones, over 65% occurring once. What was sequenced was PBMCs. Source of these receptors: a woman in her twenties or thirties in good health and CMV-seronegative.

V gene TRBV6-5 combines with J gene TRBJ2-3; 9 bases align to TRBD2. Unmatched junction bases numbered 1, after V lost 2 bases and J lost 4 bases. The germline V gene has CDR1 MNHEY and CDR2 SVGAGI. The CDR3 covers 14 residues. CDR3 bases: TGTGCCAGCAGTTACGGCGGGAGGGCAGATACGCAGTATTTT. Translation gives CASSYGGRADTQYF.

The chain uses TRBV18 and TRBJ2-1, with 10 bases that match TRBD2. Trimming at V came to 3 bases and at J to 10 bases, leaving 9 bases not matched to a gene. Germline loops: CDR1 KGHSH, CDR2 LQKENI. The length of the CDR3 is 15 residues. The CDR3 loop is CASSPSSGSQEEQFF. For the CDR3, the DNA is TGTGCCAGCTCACCTTCTAGCGGGAGTCAGGAAGAGCAGTTCTTC.

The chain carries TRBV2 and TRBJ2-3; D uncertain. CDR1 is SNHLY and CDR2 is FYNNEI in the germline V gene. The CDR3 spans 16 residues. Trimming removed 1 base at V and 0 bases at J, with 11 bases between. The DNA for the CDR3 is TGTGCCAGCAGTGAAGGCGACTCGGATAGCACAGATACGCAGTATTTT. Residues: CASSEGDSDSTDTQYF.

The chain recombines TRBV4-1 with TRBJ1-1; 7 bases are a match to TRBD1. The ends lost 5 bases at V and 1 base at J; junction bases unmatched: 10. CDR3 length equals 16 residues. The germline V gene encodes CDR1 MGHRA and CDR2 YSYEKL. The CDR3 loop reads CASSRGWDSPNTEAFF. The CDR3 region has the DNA TGCGCCAGCAGCAGGGGGTGGGACAGCCCGAACACTGAAGCTTTCTTT.

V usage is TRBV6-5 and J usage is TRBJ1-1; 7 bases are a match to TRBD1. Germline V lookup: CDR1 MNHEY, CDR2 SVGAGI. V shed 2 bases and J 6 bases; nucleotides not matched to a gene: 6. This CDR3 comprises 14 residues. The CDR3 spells CASSYHSQGAEAFF. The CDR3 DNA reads TGTGCCAGCAGTTACCACAGCCAGGGGGCTGAAGCTTTCTTT.

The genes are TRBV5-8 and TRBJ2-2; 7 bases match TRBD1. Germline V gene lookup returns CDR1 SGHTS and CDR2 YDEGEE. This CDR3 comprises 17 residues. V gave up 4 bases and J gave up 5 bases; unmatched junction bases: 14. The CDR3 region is CASSPPDRARRTGELFF. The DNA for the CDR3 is TGTGCCAGCAGCCCTCCTGACAGGGCGAGGAGGACCGGGGAGCTGTTTTTT.

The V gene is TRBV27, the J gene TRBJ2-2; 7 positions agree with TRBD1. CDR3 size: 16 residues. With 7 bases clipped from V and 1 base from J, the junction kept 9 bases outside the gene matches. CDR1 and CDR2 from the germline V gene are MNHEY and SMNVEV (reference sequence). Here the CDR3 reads CASTNSQGLNTGELFF. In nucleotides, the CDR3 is TGTGCCAGCACAAACTCACAGGGGCTGAACACCGGGGAGCTGTTTTTT.

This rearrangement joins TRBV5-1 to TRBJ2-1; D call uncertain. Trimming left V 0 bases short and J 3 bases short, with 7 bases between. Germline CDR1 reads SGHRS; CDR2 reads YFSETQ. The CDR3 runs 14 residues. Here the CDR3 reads CASSLGRVYNEQFF. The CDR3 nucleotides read TGCGCCAGCAGCTTGGGTCGGGTCTACAATGAGCAGTTCTTC.

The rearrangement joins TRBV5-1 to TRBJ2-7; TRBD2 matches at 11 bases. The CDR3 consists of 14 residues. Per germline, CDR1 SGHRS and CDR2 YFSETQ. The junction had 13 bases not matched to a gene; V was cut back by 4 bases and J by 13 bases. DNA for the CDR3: TGCGCCAGCAGCACCGGGGGACTAGCGGACACGCTCTACTTC. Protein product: CASSTGGLADTLYF.

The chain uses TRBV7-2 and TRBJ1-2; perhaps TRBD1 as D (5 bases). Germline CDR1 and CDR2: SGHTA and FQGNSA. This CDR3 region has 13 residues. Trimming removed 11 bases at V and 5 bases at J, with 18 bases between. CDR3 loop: CAVTGGGNYGYTF. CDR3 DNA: TGTGCCGTTACGGGGGGGGGTAATTATGGCTACACCTTC.

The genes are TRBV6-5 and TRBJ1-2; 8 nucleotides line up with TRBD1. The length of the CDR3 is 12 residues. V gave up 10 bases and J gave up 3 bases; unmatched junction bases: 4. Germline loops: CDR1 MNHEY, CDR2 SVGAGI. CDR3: CATGQGDYGYTF. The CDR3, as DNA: TGTGCCACTGGACAGGGAGACTATGGCTACACCTTC.

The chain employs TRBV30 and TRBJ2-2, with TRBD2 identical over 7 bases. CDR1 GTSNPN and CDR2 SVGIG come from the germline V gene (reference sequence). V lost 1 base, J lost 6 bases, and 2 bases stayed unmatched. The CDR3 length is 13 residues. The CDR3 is CAWSERGAGELFF. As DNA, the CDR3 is TGTGCCTGGAGTGAGCGGGGTGCCGGGGAGCTGTTTTTT.

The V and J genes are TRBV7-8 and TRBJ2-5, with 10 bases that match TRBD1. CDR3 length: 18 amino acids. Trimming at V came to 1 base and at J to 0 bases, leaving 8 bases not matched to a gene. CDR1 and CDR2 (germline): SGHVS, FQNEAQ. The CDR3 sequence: CASSLVGQGEMYQETQYF. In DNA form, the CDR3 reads TGTGCCAGCAGCTTAGTTGGACAGGGGGAAATGTACCAAGAGACCCAGTACTTC. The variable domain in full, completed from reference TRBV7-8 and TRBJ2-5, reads GAGVSQSPRYKVAKRGQDVALRCDPISGHVSLFWYQQALGQGPEFLTYFQNEAQLDKSGLPSDRFFAERPEGSVSTLKIQRTQQEDSAVYLCASSLVGQGEMYQETQYFGPGTRLLVL.

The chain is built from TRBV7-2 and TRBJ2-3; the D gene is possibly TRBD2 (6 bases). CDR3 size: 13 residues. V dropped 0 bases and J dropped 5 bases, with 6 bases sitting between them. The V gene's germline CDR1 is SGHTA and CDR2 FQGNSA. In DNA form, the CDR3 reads TGTGCCAGCAGCTTAGCGGGGGGAGATACGCAGTATTTT. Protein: CASSLAGGDTQYF.

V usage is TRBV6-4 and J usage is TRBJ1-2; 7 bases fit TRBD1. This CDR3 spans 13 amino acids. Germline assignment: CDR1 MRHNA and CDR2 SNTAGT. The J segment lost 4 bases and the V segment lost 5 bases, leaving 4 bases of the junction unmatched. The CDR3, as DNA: TGTGCCAGCAGTCTTAGGACAGGCTATGGCTACACCTTC. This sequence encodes CASSLRTGYGYTF.

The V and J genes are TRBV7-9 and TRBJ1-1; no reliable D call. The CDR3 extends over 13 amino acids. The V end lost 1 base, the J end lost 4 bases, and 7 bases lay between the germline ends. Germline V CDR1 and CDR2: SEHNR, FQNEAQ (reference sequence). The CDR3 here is CASSLEEITEAFF. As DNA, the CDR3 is TGTGCCAGCAGCTTAGAGGAGATCACTGAAGCTTTCTTT.

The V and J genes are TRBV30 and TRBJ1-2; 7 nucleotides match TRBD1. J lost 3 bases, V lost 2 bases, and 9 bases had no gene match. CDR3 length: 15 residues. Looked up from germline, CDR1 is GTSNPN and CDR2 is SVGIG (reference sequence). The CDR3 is CAWSPPTGAYYGYTF. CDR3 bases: TGTGCCTGGAGTCCTCCCACAGGGGCCTACTATGGCTACACCTTC.

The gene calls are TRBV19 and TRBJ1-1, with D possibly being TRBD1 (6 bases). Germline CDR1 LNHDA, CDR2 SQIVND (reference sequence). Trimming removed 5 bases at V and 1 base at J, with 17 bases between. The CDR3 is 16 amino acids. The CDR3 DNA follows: TGTGCCAGTAGTTCTCGTCCGGGACATTCGAACACTGAAGCTTTCTTT. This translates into CASSSRPGHSNTEAFF.

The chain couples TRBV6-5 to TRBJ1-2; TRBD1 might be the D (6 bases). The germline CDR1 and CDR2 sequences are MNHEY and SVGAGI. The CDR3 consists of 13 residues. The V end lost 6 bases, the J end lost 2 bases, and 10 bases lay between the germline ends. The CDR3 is CASSTGQNYGYTF. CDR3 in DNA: TGTGCCAGCAGCACAGGACAGAACTATGGCTACACCTTC.

The CDR3, as DNA: TGTGCTAGTGGTTTGAGTTTGACAGATCCTTTGGGAGGCTACACCTTC. As protein: CASGLSLTDPLGGYTF. The genes are TRBV12-5 and TRBJ1-2; D is perhaps TRBD1 (5 bases). V was shortened by 2 bases and J by 8 bases, with 21 bases between the two germline ends. The CDR3 covers 16 residues. Per germline, CDR1 LGHNT and CDR2 FRNRAP. The whole variable domain, remainder taken from reference TRBV12-5 and TRBJ1-2, is DARVTQTPRHKVTEMGQEVTMRCQPILGHNTVFWYRQTMMQGLELLAYFRNRAPLDDSGMPKDRFSAEMPDATLATLKIQPSEPRDSAVYFCASGLSLTDPLGGYTFGSGTRLTVV.

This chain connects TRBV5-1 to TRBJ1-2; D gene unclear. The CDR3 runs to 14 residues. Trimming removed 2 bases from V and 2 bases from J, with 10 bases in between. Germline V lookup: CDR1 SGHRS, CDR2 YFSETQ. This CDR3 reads CASSLVQTNYGYTF. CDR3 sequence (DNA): TGCGCCAGCAGCTTAGTACAGACCAACTATGGCTACACCTTC.

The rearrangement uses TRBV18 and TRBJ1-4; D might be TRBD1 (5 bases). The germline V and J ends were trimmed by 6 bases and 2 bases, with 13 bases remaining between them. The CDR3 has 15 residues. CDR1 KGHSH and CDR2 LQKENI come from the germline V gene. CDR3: CASSLDRHTNEKLFF. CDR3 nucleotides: TGTGCCAGCTCTCTTGACAGACATACTAATGAAAAACTGTTTTTT.

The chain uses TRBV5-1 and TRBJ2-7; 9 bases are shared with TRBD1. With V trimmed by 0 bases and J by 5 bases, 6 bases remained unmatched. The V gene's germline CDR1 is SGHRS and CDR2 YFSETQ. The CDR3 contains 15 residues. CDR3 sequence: CASSLGQGVGDEQYF. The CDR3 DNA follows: TGCGCCAGCAGCTTGGGACAGGGGGTAGGTGACGAGCAGTACTTC. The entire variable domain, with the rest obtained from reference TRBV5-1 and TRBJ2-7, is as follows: KAGVTQTPRYLIKTRGQQVTLSCSPISGHRSVSWYQQTPGQGLQFLFEYFSETQRNKGNFPGRFSGRQFSNSRSEMNVSTLELGDSALYLCASSLGQGVGDEQYFGPGTRLTVT.

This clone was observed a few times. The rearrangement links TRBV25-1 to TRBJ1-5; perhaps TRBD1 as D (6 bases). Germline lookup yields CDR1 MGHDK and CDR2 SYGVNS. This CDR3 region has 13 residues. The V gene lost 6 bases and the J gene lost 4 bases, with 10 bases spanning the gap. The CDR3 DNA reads TGTGCCAGCAGGGACAGCCTGAATCAGCCCCAGCATTTT. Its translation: CASRDSLNQPQHF.

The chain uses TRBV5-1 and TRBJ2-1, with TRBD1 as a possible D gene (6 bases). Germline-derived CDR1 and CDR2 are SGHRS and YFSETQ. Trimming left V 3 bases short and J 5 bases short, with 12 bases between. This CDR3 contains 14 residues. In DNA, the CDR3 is TGCGCCAGCAGCTCGGACAGTACTAACAATGAGCAGTTCTTC. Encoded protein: CASSSDSTNNEQFF.

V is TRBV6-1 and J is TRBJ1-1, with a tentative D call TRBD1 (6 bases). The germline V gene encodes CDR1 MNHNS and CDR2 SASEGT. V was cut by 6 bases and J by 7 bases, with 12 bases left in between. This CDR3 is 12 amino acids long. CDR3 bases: TGTGCCAGCAGAGTGGGACACCGTGAAGCTTTCTTT. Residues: CASRVGHREAFF.

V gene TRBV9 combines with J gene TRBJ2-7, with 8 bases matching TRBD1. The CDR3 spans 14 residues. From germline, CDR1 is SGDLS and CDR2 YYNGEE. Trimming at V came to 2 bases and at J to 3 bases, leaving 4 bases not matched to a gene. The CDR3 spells CASSVGTGLYEQYF. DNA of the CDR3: TGTGCCAGCAGCGTCGGGACAGGACTCTACGAGCAGTACTTC.

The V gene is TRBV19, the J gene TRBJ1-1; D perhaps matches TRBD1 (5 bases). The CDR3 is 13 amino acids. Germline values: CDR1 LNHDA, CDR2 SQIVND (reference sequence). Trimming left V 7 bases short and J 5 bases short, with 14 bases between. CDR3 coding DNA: TGTGCCAGTACCCGACGGGGACTTACTGAAGCTTTCTTT. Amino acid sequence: CASTRRGLTEAFF.